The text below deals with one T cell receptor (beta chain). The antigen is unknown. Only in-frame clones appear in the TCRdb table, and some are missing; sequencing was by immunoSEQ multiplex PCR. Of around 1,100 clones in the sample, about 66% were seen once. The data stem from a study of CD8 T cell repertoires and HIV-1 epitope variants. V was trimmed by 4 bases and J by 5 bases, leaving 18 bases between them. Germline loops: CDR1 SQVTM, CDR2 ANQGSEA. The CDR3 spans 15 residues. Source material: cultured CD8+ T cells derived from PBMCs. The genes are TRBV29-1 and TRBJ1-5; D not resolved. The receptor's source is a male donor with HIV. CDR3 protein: CSVVGRAGSDQPQHF. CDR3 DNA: TGCAGCGTTGTGGGTCGGGCCGGGTCCGATCAGCCCCAGCATTTT.